These 15 T cell receptor beta chains were all obtained from the same sample, sequenced in a study of Ad26.COV2.S vaccination and SARS-CoV-2 variants. Regarding treatment: some 20 received Ad26.COV2.S at low or high dose, single or two shots; about 5 received placebo; per-sample allocation not given. Vaccine and placebo recipients were sampled on day 63 after the first injection. Measured with immunoSEQ multiplex PCR; TCRdb has only the in-frame clones, and not every one. The sample comprises over 250,000 clones, more than 70% of which are singletons, and roughly 3.5% rests with the top ten. Sequenced here: peripheral blood, sampled in a trial of Ad26.COV2.S vaccine versus placebo. These receptors all stem from a person aged 18 to 65 who received the Ad26.COV2.S COVID-19 vaccine or a placebo.

The chain recombines TRBV3-1 (or the pseudogene TRBV3-2) with TRBJ2-7; 8 nucleotides align to TRBD1. Germline CDR1 LGHDT, CDR2 YNNKEL (reference sequence). The CDR3 runs 16 residues. J lost 3 bases, V lost 2 bases, and 9 bases had no gene match. In nucleotides, the CDR3 is TGTGCCAGCAGCCAACAAGGGAACAGGGGGATCTACGAGCAGTACTTC. It specifies CASSQQGNRGIYEQYF.

The rearrangement links TRBV5-1 to TRBJ2-7; the D gene is possibly TRBD1 (5 bases). Between the trimmed V and J ends, which lost 0 bases and 0 bases, there was a span of 10 bases. This CDR3 contains 15 residues. Germline-derived CDR1 and CDR2 are SGHRS and YFSETQ. Written as DNA, the CDR3 is TGCGCCAGCAGCTTGGAACAGGCGAGCTCCTACGAGCAGTACTTC. It encodes CASSLEQASSYEQYF.

The chain couples TRBV3-1 (or the pseudogene TRBV3-2) to TRBJ2-3; D unclear. V lost 2 bases, J lost 3 bases, and 6 bases lay in between. Looked up from germline, CDR1 is LGHDT and CDR2 is YNNKEL (reference sequence). This CDR3 has 13 amino acids. DNA for the CDR3: TGTGCCAGCAGCCAATCCGGTACAGATACGCAGTATTTT. It yields the protein CASSQSGTDTQYF.

The chain is built from TRBV18 and TRBJ1-6; 11 bases map to TRBD1. The CDR3 loop spans 15 amino acids. Germline loops: CDR1 KGHSH, CDR2 LQKENI. Trimming took 3 bases from V and 11 from J; bases not matched to a gene: 6. CDR3 loop: CASSPPGQGGPPLHF. CDR3 in DNA: TGTGCCAGCTCACCTCCGGGACAGGGGGGTCCACCCCTCCACTTT.

CDR3 region: CASSEQGSEAFF. CDR3 DNA sequence: TGTGCCAGCAGCGAACAGGGCTCTGAAGCTTTCTTT. The chain employs TRBV6-1 and TRBJ1-1; tentatively, D is TRBD1 (6 bases). This CDR3 is built from 12 residues. Germline V CDR1 and CDR2: MNHNS, SASEGT. V was shortened by 6 bases and J by 6 bases, with 11 bases between the two germline ends.

The chain recombines TRBV6-1 with TRBJ1-4, with 7 bases fitting TRBD1. Germline lookup yields CDR1 MNHNS and CDR2 SASEGT. The CDR3 extends over 16 amino acids. After removal of 4 bases from V and 0 bases from J, the junction contained 5 bases not matched to a gene. The DNA for the CDR3 is TGTGCCAGCAGTGGACAGGGAGGAGCAACTAATGAAAAACTGTTTTTT. Encoded protein: CASSGQGGATNEKLFF.

The rearrangement joins TRBV3-1 (or the pseudogene TRBV3-2) to TRBJ1-5; the D gene is possibly TRBD1 (6 bases). The length of the CDR3 is 14 residues. Germline V gene lookup returns CDR1 LGHDT and CDR2 YNNKEL (reference sequence). Deletions cut 4 bases from V and 5 bases from J, with 12 bases between. CDR3 residues: CASSPRGADQPQHF. The CDR3 region has the DNA TGTGCCAGCAGCCCCAGGGGAGCGGATCAGCCCCAGCATTTT.

This chain connects TRBV10-3 to TRBJ2-7; 8 nucleotides match TRBD1. This CDR3 is 15 amino acids long. The junction had 12 bases not matched to a gene; V was cut back by 6 bases and J by 5 bases. Germline-derived CDR1 and CDR2 are ENHRY and SYGVKD. CDR3 sequence reads: CAISGGQGISDEQYF. As DNA, the CDR3 is TGTGCCATCAGCGGAGGACAGGGTATATCTGACGAGCAGTACTTC.

The CDR3 sequence is CAWSGDRGRSPRHF. DNA for the CDR3: TGTGCCTGGAGTGGGGACAGGGGACGGTCTCCGAGGCATTTT. V is TRBV30 and J is TRBJ1-5; 10 bases map to TRBD1. The CDR3 loop spans 14 amino acids. The junction had 12 bases not matched to a gene; V was cut back by 1 base and J by 15 bases. Germline CDR1 is GTSNPN and CDR2 is SVGIG (reference sequence).

This clone appeared a single time. V and J are TRBV6-1 and TRBJ1-1; D not resolved. Trimming cost V 1 base and J 1 base, with 1 base left between them. The CDR3 is 12 residues long. From germline, CDR1 is MNHNS and CDR2 SASEGT. The CDR3 sequence: CASSEGNTEAFF. The CDR3 DNA reads as TGTGCCAGCAGTGAAGGGAACACTGAAGCTTTCTTT.

The chain's CDR3 is CASSQYRPRVFGYGYTF. CDR3 DNA sequence: TGTGCCAGTAGCCAGTACCGACCCAGGGTTTTCGGCTATGGCTACACCTTC. This rearrangement joins TRBV19 to TRBJ1-2, with D tentatively TRBD1 (5 bases). This CDR3 is 17 amino acids long. V dropped 6 bases and J dropped 4 bases, with 24 bases sitting between them. Germline V CDR1 and CDR2: LNHDA, SQIVND (reference sequence).

This clone was detected only a few times. The V call is TRBV5-1, the J call TRBJ1-5, with D perhaps TRBD1 (6 bases). Germline lookup yields CDR1 SGHRS and CDR2 YFSETQ. The CDR3 loop spans 15 amino acids. Trimming cost V 0 bases and J 5 bases, with 12 bases left between them. The CDR3 loop is CASSLVGGADQPQHF. In DNA form, the CDR3 reads TGCGCCAGCAGCTTGGTGGGGGGGGCCGATCAGCCCCAGCATTTT.

This clone was recorded a few times. The chain combines TRBV2 with TRBJ2-3, with D hard to call. CDR3 length: 13 amino acids. Germline V lookup: CDR1 SNHLY, CDR2 FYNNEI. V lost 4 bases and J lost 0, with 5 bases in between. DNA for the CDR3: TGTGCCAGCAGTGGTGACAGCACAGATACGCAGTATTTT. This translates into CASSGDSTDTQYF.

CDR3 sequence (DNA): TGTGCCAGCAAGAGTAGCGGGGGGGCCGGGGAGACCCAGTACTTC. It encodes CASKSSGGAGETQYF. The rearrangement uses TRBV4-2 and TRBJ2-5; 11 nucleotides match TRBD2. CDR3 length equals 15 residues. Germline V gene sequence: CDR1 LGHNA, CDR2 YNFKEQ. The V segment lost 7 bases and the J segment 5 bases; nucleotides outside the gene matches: 9.

V usage is TRBV27 and J usage is TRBJ2-2; 9 bases are a match to TRBD2. Per the germline V gene, CDR1 is MNHEY and CDR2 is SMNVEV (reference sequence). There are 17 residues in the CDR3. Trimming removed 2 bases from V and 0 bases from J; junction bases left unmatched: 4. DNA for the CDR3: TGTGCCAGCAGTTTAATAGCGGGGGAATCGAACACCGGGGAGCTGTTTTTT. This gives the protein CASSLIAGESNTGELFF.